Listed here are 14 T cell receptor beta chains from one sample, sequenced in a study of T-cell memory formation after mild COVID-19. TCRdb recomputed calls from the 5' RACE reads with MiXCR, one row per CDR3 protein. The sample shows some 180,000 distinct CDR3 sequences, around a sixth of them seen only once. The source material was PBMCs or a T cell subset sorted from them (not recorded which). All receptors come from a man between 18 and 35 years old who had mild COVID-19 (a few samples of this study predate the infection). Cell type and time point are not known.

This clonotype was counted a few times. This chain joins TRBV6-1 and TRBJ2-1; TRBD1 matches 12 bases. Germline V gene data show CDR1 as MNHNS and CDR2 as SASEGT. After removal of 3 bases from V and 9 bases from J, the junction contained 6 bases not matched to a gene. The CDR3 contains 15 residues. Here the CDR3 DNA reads TGTGCCAGCAGTGACCCGGGACAGGGGGCGATTGAGCAGTTCTTC. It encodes CASSDPGQGAIEQFF.

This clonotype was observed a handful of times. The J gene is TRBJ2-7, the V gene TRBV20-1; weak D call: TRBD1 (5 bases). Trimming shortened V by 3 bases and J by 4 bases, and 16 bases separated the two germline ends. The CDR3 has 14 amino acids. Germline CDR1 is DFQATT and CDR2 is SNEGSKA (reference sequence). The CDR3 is CSASKGLDIYEQYF. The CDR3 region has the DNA TGCAGTGCTAGTAAGGGGCTAGACATATACGAGCAGTACTTC.

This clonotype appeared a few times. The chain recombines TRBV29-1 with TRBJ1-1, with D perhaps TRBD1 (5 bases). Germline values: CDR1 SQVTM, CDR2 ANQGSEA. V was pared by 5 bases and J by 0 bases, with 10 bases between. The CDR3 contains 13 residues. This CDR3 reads CSVSGRLNTEAFF. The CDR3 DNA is TGCAGCGTTTCGGGACGACTGAACACTGAAGCTTTCTTT.

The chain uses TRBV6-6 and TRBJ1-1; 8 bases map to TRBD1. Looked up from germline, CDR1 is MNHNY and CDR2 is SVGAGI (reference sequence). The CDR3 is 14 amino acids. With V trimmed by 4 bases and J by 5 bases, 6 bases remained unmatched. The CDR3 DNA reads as TGTGCCAGCAGTTCCTGGACAGGGAAAACTGAAGCTTTCTTT. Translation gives CASSSWTGKTEAFF.

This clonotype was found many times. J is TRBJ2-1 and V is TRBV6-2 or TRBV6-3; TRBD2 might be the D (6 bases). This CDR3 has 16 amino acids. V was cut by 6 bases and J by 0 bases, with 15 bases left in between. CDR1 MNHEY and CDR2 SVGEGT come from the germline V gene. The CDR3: CASSPWSGLSYNEQFF. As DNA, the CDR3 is TGTGCCAGCAGCCCATGGAGCGGGCTCTCCTACAATGAGCAGTTCTTC.

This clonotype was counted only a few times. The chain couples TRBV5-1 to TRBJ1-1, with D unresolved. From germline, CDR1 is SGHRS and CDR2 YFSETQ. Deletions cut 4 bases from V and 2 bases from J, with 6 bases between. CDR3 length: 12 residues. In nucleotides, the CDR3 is TGCGCCAGCAGCCAAGGAAACACTGAAGCTTTCTTT. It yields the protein CASSQGNTEAFF.

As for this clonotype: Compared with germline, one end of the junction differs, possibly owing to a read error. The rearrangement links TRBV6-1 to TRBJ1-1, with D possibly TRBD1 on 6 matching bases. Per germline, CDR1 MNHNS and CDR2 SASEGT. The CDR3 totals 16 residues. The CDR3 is CASSEGVWGRKTEAFF. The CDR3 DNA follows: TGTGCCAGCAGCGAAGGGGTCTGGGGGCGTAAAACTGAAGCTTTCTTT.

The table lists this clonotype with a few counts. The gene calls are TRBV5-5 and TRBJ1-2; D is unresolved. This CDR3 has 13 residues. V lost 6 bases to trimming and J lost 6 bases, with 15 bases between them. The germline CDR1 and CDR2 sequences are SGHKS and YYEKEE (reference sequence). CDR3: CASKIRETHGYTF. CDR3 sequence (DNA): TGTGCCAGCAAGATCCGGGAAACCCATGGCTACACCTTC.

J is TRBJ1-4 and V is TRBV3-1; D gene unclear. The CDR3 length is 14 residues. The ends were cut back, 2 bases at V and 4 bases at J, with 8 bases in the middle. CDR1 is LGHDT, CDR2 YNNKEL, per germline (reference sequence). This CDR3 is CASSQRKGNEKLFF. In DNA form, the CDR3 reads TGTGCCAGCAGCCAACGGAAGGGTAATGAAAAACTGTTTTTT.

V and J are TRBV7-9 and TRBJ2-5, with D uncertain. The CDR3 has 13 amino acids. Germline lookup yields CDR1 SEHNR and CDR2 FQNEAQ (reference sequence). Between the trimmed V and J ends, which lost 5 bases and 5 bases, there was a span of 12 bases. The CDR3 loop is CASSPPGSETQYF. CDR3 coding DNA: TGTGCCAGCAGCCCTCCCGGCTCTGAGACCCAGTACTTC.

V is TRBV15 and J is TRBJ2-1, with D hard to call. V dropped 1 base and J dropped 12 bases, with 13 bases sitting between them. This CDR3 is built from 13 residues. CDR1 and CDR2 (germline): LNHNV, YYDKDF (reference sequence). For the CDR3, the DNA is TGTGCCACCAGCAGAGTTAAGGCAACGGGGCAGTTCTTC. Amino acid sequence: CATSRVKATGQFF.

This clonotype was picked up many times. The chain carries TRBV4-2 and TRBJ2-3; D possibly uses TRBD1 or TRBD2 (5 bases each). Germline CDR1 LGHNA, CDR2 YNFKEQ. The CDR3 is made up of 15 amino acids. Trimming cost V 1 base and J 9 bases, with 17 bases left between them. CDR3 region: CASSQVEQGEGTQYF. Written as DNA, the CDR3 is TGTGCCAGCAGCCAAGTTGAGCAGGGAGAAGGCACGCAGTATTTT.

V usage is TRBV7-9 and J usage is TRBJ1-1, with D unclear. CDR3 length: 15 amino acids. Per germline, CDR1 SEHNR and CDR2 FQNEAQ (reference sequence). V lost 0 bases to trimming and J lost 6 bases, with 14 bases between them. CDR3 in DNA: TGTGCCAGCAGCTTAGCGGGAAGCCGGAGCGCTGAAGCTTTCTTT. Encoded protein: CASSLAGSRSAEAFF.

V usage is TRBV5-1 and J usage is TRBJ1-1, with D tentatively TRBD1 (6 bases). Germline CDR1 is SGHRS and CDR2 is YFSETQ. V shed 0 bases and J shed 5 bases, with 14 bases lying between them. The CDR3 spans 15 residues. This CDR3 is CASSLVPGQWTEAFF. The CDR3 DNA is TGCGCCAGCAGCTTGGTGCCAGGACAGTGGACTGAAGCTTTCTTT.